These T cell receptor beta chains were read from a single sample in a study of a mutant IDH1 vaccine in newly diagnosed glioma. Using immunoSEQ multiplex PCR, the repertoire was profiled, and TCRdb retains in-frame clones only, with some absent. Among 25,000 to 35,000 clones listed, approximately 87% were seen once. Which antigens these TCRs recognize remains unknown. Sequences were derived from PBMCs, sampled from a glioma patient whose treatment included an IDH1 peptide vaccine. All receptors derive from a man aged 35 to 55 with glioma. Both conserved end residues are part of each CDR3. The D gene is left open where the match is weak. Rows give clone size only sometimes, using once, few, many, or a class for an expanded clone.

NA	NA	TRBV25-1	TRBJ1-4	TGTGCCAGCAGTGAACCTGGCAGGGCGGAAAAACTGTTTTTT	CASSEPGRAEKLFF
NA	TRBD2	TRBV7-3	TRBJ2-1	TGTGCCAGCAGCCCCGGGCTAGCGGGAGGGCCGAGCTCCTACAATGAGCAGTTCTTC	CASSPGLAGGPSSYNEQFF
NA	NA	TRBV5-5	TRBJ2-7	TGTGCCAGCAGCCGGAAGGACCTTGTGGGGTACGAGCAGTACTTC	CASSRKDLVGYEQYF
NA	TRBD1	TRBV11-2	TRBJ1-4	TGTGCCAGCAGCTTAGAGGCAGGGGGAGATGAAAAACTGTTTTTT	CASSLEAGGDEKLFF
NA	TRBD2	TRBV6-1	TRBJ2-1	TGTGCCAGCAGTGAAGTCGGTTCTAGCGGGGGGGCCCGTGGTGAGCAGTTCTTC	CASSEVGSSGGARGEQFF
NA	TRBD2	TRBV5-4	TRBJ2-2	TGTGCCAGCAGCGGATTAGCGGGGCGGAACACCGGGGAGCTGTTTTTT	CASSGLAGRNTGELFF
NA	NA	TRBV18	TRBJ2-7	TGTGCCAGCTCCCTCGACAGGTACTACGAGCAGTACTTC	CASSLDRYYEQYF
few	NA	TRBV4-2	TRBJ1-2	TGTGCCAGCAGCCAAGTTGGGGCAGGAAGTTCCGCTAACTATGGCTACACCTTC	CASSQVGAGSSANYGYTF
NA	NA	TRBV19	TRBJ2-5	TGTGCCAGTAGTATCCTGACTGCACGGGGGGAGACCCAGTACTTC	CASSILTARGETQYF
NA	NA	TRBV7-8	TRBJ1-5	TGTGCCAGCAGCTTCCTTCGTGATCAGCCCCAGCATTTT	CASSFLRDQPQHF
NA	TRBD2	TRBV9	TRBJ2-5	TGTGCCAGCAGCGTCGGTACGGGGGGGCCAGGAGAGACCCAGTACTTC	CASSVGTGGPGETQYF
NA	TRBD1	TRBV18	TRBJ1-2	TGTGCCAGCTCACATAACGACAGGGTTCTTGGCTATGGCTACACCTTC	CASSHNDRVLGYGYTF
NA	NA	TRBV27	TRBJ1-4	TGTGCCAGCAGTCCCTCCCCCGCTAATGAAAAACTGTTTTTT	CASSPSPANEKLFF
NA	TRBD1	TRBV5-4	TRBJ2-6	TGTGCCAGCAGCTTGGTACAGGGGGTACTCTCTGGGGCCAACGTCCTGACTTTC	CASSLVQGVLSGANVLTF
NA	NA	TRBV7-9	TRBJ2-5	TGTGCCAGCAGCCCCCAGGGGCCTCAAGAGACCCAGTACTTC	CASSPQGPQETQYF
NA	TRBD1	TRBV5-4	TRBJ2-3	TGTGCCAGCAGCTCTCTTGGACAGGGGCGCACAGATACGCAGTATTTT	CASSSLGQGRTDTQYF
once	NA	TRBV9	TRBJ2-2	TGTGCCAGCAATCCCCGAAACACCGGGGAGCTGTTTTTT	CASNPRNTGELFF
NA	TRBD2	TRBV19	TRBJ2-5	TGTGCCAGTAGTATAGATTTAGCTACTAGCGGGGGACCCGAAGAGACCCAGTACTTC	CASSIDLATSGGPEETQYF
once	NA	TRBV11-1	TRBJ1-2	TGTGCCAGCAGCCATACAGGACCTATGGGCTACACCTTC	CASSHTGPMGYTF
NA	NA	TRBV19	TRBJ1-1	TGTGCCAGTAGTTCGAACAGGCCAGTTCAACACACTGAAGCTTTCTTT	CASSSNRPVQHTEAFF
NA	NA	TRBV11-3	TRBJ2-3	TGTGCCAGCAGCTCCGGGCTCATAGAAGCAGATACGCAGTATTTT	CASSSGLIEADTQYF
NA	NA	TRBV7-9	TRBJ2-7	TGTGCCAGCAGCTTAGCGGGCGGCCAAGAGCAGTACTTC	CASSLAGGQEQYF